The 30 T cell receptor beta chains below come from one sample, sequenced in a study of cytomegalovirus exposure and HLA in healthy donors. The PCR employed 60 Vbeta primers together with 13 Jbeta primers. Sequencing used immunoSEQ multiplex PCR; TCRdb keeps in-frame clones, though not all of them. The sample lists about 140,000 clones, around 84% occurring once. Sequenced input: PBMCs. The receptors derive from a man in his fifties in good health and CMV-seronegative.

The chain carries TRBV7-2 and TRBJ1-5; a possible D gene is TRBD1 (5 bases). The length of the CDR3 is 15 residues. Germline V gene sequence: CDR1 SGHTA, CDR2 FQGNSA. V was shortened by 1 base and J by 8 bases, with 15 bases between the two germline ends. For the CDR3, the DNA is TGTGCCAGCAGCTTAGACAGTGGGGGGATGAAGCCCCAGCATTTT. Its protein product is CASSLDSGGMKPQHF.

This clone appeared a single time. V usage is TRBV14 and J usage is TRBJ2-1; the match to TRBD1 covers 7 bases. Germline V gene data show CDR1 as SGHDN and CDR2 as FVKESK. The CDR3 length is 18 residues. J gave up 7 bases and V 0 bases, and 15 bases lay outside the gene matches. CDR3 residues: CASSQDRYLGTEKNEQFF. The CDR3 DNA is TGTGCCAGCAGCCAAGATCGTTATCTAGGGACAGAAAAAAATGAGCAGTTCTTC.

This clone was seen just once. The chain employs TRBV18 and TRBJ2-7; possibly TRBD2 for D (6 bases). The V end lost 4 bases, the J end lost 0 bases, and 19 bases lay between the germline ends. The CDR3 has 17 residues. CDR1 is KGHSH and CDR2 is LQKENI in the germline V gene. CDR3 residues: CASSLTEGAGLSYEQYF. CDR3 DNA sequence: TGTGCCAGCTCACTAACTGAAGGGGCGGGGCTCTCCTACGAGCAGTACTTC.

The chain joins TRBV12-5 to TRBJ2-7; 10 bases are shared with TRBD1. V shed 0 bases and J 5 bases; nucleotides not matched to a gene: 7. This CDR3 region has 16 residues. Germline assignment: CDR1 LGHNT and CDR2 FRNRAP. The CDR3 region has the DNA TGTGCTAGTGGTTTGGTTTCGGGACAGGGGATCCACGAGCAGTACTTC. It yields the protein CASGLVSGQGIHEQYF.

V gene TRBV18 combines with J gene TRBJ1-4; D might be TRBD1 (6 bases). The CDR3 spans 15 residues. V was shortened by 3 bases and J by 5 bases, with 13 bases between the two germline ends. Per germline, CDR1 KGHSH and CDR2 LQKENI. The CDR3 DNA follows: TGTGCCAGCTCACCGGTAAACAGGGTGAATGAAAAACTGTTTTTT. Protein sequence: CASSPVNRVNEKLFF.

This clone was counted a single time. This chain joins TRBV7-9 and TRBJ2-7; 8 bases map to TRBD1. V lost 3 bases to trimming and J lost 0 bases; unmatched junction nucleotides: 10. CDR3 length: 17 amino acids. The germline V gene encodes CDR1 SEHNR and CDR2 FQNEAQ (reference sequence). This chain's CDR3 is CASSFHRGRQSSYEQYF. CDR3 sequence (DNA): TGTGCCAGCAGCTTCCACAGGGGGAGGCAGAGCTCCTACGAGCAGTACTTC.

The J gene is TRBJ1-1, the V gene TRBV12-5; possible D gene TRBD1, 5 bases. Trimming cost V 4 bases and J 0 bases, with 6 bases left between them. The CDR3 runs to 13 residues. Germline CDR1 reads LGHNT; CDR2 reads FRNRAP. The CDR3 here is CASGSGVNTEAFF. In nucleotides, the CDR3 is TGTGCTAGTGGTTCGGGGGTGAACACTGAAGCTTTCTTT.

V and J are TRBV4-2 and TRBJ1-1, with 8 bases lining up with TRBD1. This CDR3 region has 12 residues. The V and J ends lost 3 bases and 9 bases, in that order; junction bases with no gene match: 3. Germline loops: CDR1 LGHNA, CDR2 YNFKEQ. The chain's CDR3 is CASSQDRVKAFF. CDR3 nucleotide sequence: TGTGCCAGCAGCCAGGACAGGGTAAAAGCTTTCTTT.

This chain joins TRBV2 and TRBJ2-7; 15 nucleotides match TRBD2. Germline values: CDR1 SNHLY, CDR2 FYNNEI. J lost 0 bases, V lost 6 bases, and 3 bases had no gene match. The CDR3 loop spans 16 amino acids. CDR3 DNA: TGTGCCAGCAGGGGACTAGCGGGAGGCAGCTCCTACGAGCAGTACTTC. Residues: CASRGLAGGSSYEQYF.

The rearrangement uses TRBV27 and TRBJ1-6; weak D call: TRBD1 (5 bases). Germline assignment: CDR1 MNHEY and CDR2 SMNVEV (reference sequence). This CDR3 region has 16 residues. Trimming pared 6 bases from V and 1 base from J, leaving 13 bases between. CDR3 DNA sequence: TGTGCCAGCAGCACTCAGGGTAGTTCCTATAATTCACCCCTCCACTTT. This translates into CASSTQGSSYNSPLHF.

V gene TRBV4-1 combines with J gene TRBJ2-1, with 7 nucleotides matching TRBD2. J lost 10 bases, V lost 0 bases, and 18 bases had no gene match. The germline V gene encodes CDR1 MGHRA and CDR2 YSYEKL. The CDR3 runs to 18 residues. CDR3 DNA: TGCGCCAGCAGCCAAGAGGCTAGCGGATATGTATCTCAAGGAGAGCAGTTCTTC. It translates to CASSQEASGYVSQGEQFF.

V and J are TRBV19 and TRBJ2-2, with D unresolved. CDR3 size: 16 residues. The V end was cut by 7 bases, the J end by 3 bases, with 18 bases between. Per germline, CDR1 LNHDA and CDR2 SQIVND (reference sequence). The CDR3 nucleotides are TGTGCCAGTAAACCTACGTTACGGGTTGACACCGGGGAGCTGTTTTTT. Translation: CASKPTLRVDTGELFF.

The chain recombines TRBV15 with TRBJ1-1; maybe TRBD1 (5 bases). The CDR3 covers 12 residues. Germline loops: CDR1 LNHNV, CDR2 YYDKDF (reference sequence). V lost 8 bases to trimming and J lost 4 bases, with 11 bases between them. The CDR3 sequence: CATSRGSTEAFF. CDR3 DNA: TGTGCCACCTCCCGGGGGAGCACTGAAGCTTTCTTT.

Concerning this clone: Other DNA variants within this sample encode the same CDR3. The V call is TRBV30, the J call TRBJ2-3; 8 bases align to TRBD2. Per the germline V gene, CDR1 is GTSNPN and CDR2 is SVGIG (reference sequence). The CDR3 runs 16 residues. V was pared by 2 bases and J by 3 bases, with 10 bases of the junction left unmatched. CDR3 DNA: TGTGCCTGGAGTCTACCGTCTCCGGGGGGGACAGATACGCAGTATTTT. Its translation is CAWSLPSPGGTDTQYF.

The chain has TRBV5-1 and TRBJ2-7, with D possibly matching TRBD1 (5 bases). With 0 bases removed from V and 4 bases from J, the gap between germline ends came to 8 bases. Germline lookup yields CDR1 SGHRS and CDR2 YFSETQ. CDR3 size: 13 residues. This chain's CDR3 is CASSLDGQYEQYF. The CDR3 DNA reads TGCGCCAGCAGCTTGGATGGACAATACGAGCAGTACTTC.

The chain has TRBV5-4 and TRBJ1-2; D remains ambiguous. Trimming took 1 base from V and 3 from J, leaving 10 bases between them. The CDR3 has 14 amino acids. Germline V gives CDR1 SGHNT, CDR2 YYREEE (reference sequence). Here the CDR3 DNA reads TGTGCCAGCAGCTTGATGGGAGGGCACTATGGCTACACCTTC. This gives the protein CASSLMGGHYGYTF.

The CDR3 region has the DNA TGTGCCAGCAGCCAAATCCCGGACAGAGAGCAGTTCTTC. Protein: CASSQIPDREQFF. This chain links TRBV7-9 with TRBJ2-1, with a weak D call TRBD1 (6 bases). The V end lost 5 bases, the J end lost 10 bases, and 15 bases lay between the germline ends. CDR1 SEHNR and CDR2 FQNEAQ come from the germline V gene (reference sequence). The CDR3 extends over 13 amino acids.

The gene calls are TRBV5-1 and TRBJ1-1, with 7 bases lining up with TRBD1. There are 14 residues in the CDR3. Trimming removed 4 bases from V and 0 bases from J; junction bases left unmatched: 3. From germline, CDR1 is SGHRS and CDR2 YFSETQ. The DNA for the CDR3 is TGCGCCAGCAGCCCGACAGGGATGAACACTGAAGCTTTCTTT. Translated, it gives CASSPTGMNTEAFF.

The gene calls are TRBV4-1 and TRBJ2-2; D remains ambiguous. Germline CDR1 is MGHRA and CDR2 is YSYEKL. This CDR3 spans 15 amino acids. The V end was cut by 0 bases, the J end by 1 base, with 6 bases between. The CDR3 spells CASSQDTGNTGELFF. Written as DNA, the CDR3 is TGCGCCAGCAGCCAAGATACCGGGAACACCGGGGAGCTGTTTTTT.

The chain couples TRBV28 to TRBJ1-5; D might be TRBD1 (6 bases). Trimming stripped 8 bases from V and 7 bases from J, with 15 bases between. This CDR3 has 13 amino acids. Germline V lookup: CDR1 MDHEN, CDR2 SYDVKM. CDR3 nucleotides: TGTGCCAGCGAAACGGGGGGCGAGCAGCCCCAGCATTTT. Its translation is CASETGGEQPQHF.

This chain connects TRBV12-5 to TRBJ1-4; perhaps TRBD1 as D (5 bases). Germline loops: CDR1 LGHNT, CDR2 FRNRAP. This CDR3 region has 12 residues. V lost 10 bases to trimming and J lost 13 bases, with 19 bases between them. As DNA, the CDR3 is TGTGCTACCTCTCAGGGCCCGACTGGACTGTTTTTT. This translates into CATSQGPTGLFF.

The rearrangement uses TRBV27 and TRBJ2-5; tentatively, D is TRBD2 (6 bases). With 4 bases removed from V and 4 bases from J, the gap between germline ends came to 16 bases. This CDR3 contains 15 residues. Per the germline V gene, CDR1 is MNHEY and CDR2 is SMNVEV (reference sequence). CDR3 in amino acids: CASSSGPGRRETQYF. In DNA, the CDR3 is TGTGCCAGCAGTTCCGGACCTGGGAGGAGAGAGACCCAGTACTTC.

Comments on this clone: Germline is not matched at one junction end, which may reflect a read error. This chain links TRBV5-1 with TRBJ2-7, with D perhaps TRBD2 (6 bases). Germline CDR1 SGHRS, CDR2 YFSETQ. The CDR3 is made up of 12 amino acids. Here the CDR3 DNA reads TGCGCCAGCAGTTTGGTGGGGAGGGAGCAGTACTTC. It codes for CASSLVGREQYF.

The chain couples TRBV4-1 to TRBJ1-2; 7 nucleotides match TRBD1. V shed 1 base and J 0 bases; nucleotides not matched to a gene: 2. Germline CDR1 is MGHRA and CDR2 is YSYEKL. The CDR3 is made up of 15 amino acids. Here the CDR3 reads CASSQGTGPNYGYTF. CDR3 DNA sequence: TGCGCCAGCAGCCAAGGGACAGGACCTAACTATGGCTACACCTTC.

This clone has more than one count but fewer than ten. This chain joins TRBV15 and TRBJ2-2, with D possibly being TRBD1 (5 bases). This CDR3 region has 16 residues. Between the trimmed V and J ends, which lost 1 base and 3 bases, there was a span of 12 bases. Germline loops: CDR1 LNHNV, CDR2 YYDKDF (reference sequence). CDR3 sequence: CATSRVAQVYTGELFF. CDR3 DNA sequence: TGTGCCACCAGCAGAGTGGCACAGGTTTACACCGGGGAGCTGTTTTTT.

This chain links TRBV5-1 with TRBJ1-1, with D unresolved. From germline, CDR1 is SGHRS and CDR2 YFSETQ. This CDR3 has 17 amino acids. The ends were cut back, 0 bases at V and 1 base at J, with 16 bases in the middle. CDR3 coding DNA: TGCGCCAGCAGCTTGGATACATTAAACCCGAAGAACACTGAAGCTTTCTTT. Protein sequence: CASSLDTLNPKNTEAFF.

The chain's CDR3 is CASSDSRDTEQFF. CDR3 sequence (DNA): TGTGCCAGCAGTGACTCACGGGACACTGAGCAGTTCTTC. The genes are TRBV6-4 and TRBJ2-1; D possibly corresponds to TRBD1 (6 bases). Trimming cost V 0 bases and J 9 bases, with 9 bases left between them. CDR1 MRHNA and CDR2 SNTAGT come from the germline V gene. The CDR3 is 13 residues long.

This chain connects TRBV6-4 to TRBJ2-2, with D tentatively TRBD2 (6 bases). Trimming took 9 bases from V and 3 from J, leaving 14 bases between them. The CDR3 contains 14 residues. Germline-derived CDR1 and CDR2 are MRHNA and SNTAGT. Here the CDR3 reads CASSRGSDTGELFF. CDR3 DNA sequence: TGTGCCAGTAGTCGGGGGTCGGACACCGGGGAGCTGTTTTTT.

This rearrangement joins TRBV7-2 to TRBJ1-6; 7 bases fit TRBD1. The CDR3 spans 15 residues. CDR1 is SGHTA and CDR2 is FQGNSA in the germline V gene. Germline trimming cut 5 bases from V and 7 bases from J; bases unmatched to any gene: 8. The CDR3 reads CASSPRGTVNSPLHF. In DNA form, the CDR3 reads TGTGCCAGCAGCCCCCGCGGGACAGTAAATTCACCCCTCCACTTT.

V gene TRBV5-1 combines with J gene TRBJ2-1; perhaps TRBD2 as D (5 bases). Deletions cut 0 bases from V and 10 bases from J, with 14 bases between. The CDR3 has 14 amino acids. Germline loops: CDR1 SGHRS, CDR2 YFSETQ. The CDR3 region has the DNA TGCGCCAGCAGCTTGGTTACCGGACTCAGGGAGCAGTTCTTC. Residues: CASSLVTGLREQFF.